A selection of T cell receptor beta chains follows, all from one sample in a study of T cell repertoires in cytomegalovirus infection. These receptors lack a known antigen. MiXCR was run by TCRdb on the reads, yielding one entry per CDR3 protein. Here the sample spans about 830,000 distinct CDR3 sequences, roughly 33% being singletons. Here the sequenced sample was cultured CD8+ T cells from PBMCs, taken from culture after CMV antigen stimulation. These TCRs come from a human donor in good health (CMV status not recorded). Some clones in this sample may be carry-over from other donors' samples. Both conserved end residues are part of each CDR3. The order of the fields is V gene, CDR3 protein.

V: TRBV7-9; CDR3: CASSLDQGGRTEAFF
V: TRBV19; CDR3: CASSYGGSGYEQYF
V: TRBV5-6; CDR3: CASTTGTGFAGELFF
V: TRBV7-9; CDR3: CASSPEATTKNIQYF
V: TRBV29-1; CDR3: CSVGTGVGVTEAFF
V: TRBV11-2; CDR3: CASSRDRSVWANVLTF
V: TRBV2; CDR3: CASRSRDSNNEQFF
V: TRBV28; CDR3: CASSPREIGGYTF
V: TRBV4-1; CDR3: CASSQEGGQGMDTQYF
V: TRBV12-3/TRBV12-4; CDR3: CASSFNVMAEAFF
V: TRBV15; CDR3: CATSREREAEAFF
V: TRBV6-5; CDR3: CASSYSGYYVAASPTYNEQFF
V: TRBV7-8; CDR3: CASSFRRGDYNEQFF
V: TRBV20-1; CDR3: CSARVGTEAFF
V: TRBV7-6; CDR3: CASSNNSGGAKYNEQFF
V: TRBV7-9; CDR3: CANSLPSGTSGGSSYNEQFF
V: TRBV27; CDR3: CASSLFGSSYEQYF
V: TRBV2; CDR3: CASDREDTEAFF
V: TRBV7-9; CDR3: CASSSGTATYEQYF